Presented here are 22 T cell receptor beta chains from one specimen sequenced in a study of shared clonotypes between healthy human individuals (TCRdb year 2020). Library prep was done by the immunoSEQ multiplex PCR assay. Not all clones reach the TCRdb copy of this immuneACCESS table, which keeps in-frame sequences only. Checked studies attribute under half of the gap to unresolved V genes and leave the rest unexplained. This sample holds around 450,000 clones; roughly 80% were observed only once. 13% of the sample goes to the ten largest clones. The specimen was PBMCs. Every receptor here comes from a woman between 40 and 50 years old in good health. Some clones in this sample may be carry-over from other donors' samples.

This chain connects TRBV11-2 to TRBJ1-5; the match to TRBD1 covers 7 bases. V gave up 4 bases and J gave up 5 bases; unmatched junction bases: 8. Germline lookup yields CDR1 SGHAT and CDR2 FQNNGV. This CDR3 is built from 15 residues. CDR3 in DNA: TGTGCCAGCAGCTCGAGAATAGGACAGGATCAGCCCCAGCATTTT. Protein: CASSSRIGQDQPQHF.

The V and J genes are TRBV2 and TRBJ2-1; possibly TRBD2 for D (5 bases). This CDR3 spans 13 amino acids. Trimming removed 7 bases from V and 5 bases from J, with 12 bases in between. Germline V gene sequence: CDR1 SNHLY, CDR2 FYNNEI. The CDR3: CASNPERHNEQFF. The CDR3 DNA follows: TGTGCCAGCAACCCAGAGCGGCACAATGAGCAGTTCTTC.

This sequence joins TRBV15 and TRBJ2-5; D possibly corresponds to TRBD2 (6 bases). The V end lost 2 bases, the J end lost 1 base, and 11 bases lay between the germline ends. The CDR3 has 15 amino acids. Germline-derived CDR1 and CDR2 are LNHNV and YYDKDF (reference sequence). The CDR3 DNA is TGTGCCACCAGCAGAATAACGGGAGTCCAAGAGACCCAGTACTTC. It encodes CATSRITGVQETQYF.

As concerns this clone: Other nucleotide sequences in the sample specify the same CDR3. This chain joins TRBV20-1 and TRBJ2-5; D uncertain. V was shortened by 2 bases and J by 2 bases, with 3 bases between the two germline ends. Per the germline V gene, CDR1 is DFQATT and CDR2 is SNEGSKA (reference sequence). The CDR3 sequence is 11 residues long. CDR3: CSARLQETQYF. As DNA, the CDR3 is TGCAGTGCTAGACTGCAAGAGACCCAGTACTTC.

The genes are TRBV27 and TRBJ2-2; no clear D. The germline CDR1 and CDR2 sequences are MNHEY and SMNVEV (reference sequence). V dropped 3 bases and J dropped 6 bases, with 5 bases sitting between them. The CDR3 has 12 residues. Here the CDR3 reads CASSLVPGELFF. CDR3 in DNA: TGTGCCAGCAGTTTGGTTCCCGGGGAGCTGTTTTTT.

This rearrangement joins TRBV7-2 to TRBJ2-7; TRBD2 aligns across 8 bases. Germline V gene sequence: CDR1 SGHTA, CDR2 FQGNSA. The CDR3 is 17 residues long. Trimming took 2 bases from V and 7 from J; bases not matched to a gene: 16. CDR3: CASSLPPGLDFPREQYF. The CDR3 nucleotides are TGTGCCAGCAGCTTACCCCCGGGACTAGATTTCCCGAGGGAGCAGTACTTC.

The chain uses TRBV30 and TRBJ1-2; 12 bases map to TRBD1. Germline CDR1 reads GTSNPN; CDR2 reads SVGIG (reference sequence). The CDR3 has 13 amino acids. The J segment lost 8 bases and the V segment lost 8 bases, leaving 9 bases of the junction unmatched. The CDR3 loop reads CASRDRGLGGYTF. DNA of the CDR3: TGTGCCAGCCGGGACAGGGGGCTGGGAGGCTACACCTTC.

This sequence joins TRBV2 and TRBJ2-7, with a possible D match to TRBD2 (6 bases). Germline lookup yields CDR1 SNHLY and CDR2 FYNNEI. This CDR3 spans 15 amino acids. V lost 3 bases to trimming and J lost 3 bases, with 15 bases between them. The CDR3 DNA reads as TGTGCCAGCAGTGAGTACGGGAGAGACGGCTACGAGCAGTACTTC. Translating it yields CASSEYGRDGYEQYF.

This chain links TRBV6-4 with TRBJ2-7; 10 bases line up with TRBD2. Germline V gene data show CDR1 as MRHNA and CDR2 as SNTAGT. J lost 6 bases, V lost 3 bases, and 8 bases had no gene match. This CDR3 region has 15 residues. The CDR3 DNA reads TGTGCCAGCAGTGAAAAAGCGGGAGGGCCCGGCGAGCAGTACTTC. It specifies CASSEKAGGPGEQYF.

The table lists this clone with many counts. Here the CDR3 DNA reads TGTGCCAGCAGTGTGGCCGCCGGGGAGCTGTTTTTT. It translates to CASSVAAGELFF. J is TRBJ2-2 and V is TRBV2, with D uncertain. CDR1 is SNHLY, CDR2 FYNNEI, per germline. Trimming stripped 4 bases from V and 6 bases from J, with 6 bases between. The CDR3 loop spans 12 amino acids.

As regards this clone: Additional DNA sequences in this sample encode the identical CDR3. In DNA form, the CDR3 reads TGTGCCAGCAGCTTTTACCGAGATACGCAGTATTTT. This encodes CASSFYRDTQYF. This chain joins TRBV7-2 and TRBJ2-3; D ambiguous. The V gene lost 3 bases and the J gene lost 5 bases, with 6 bases spanning the gap. The CDR3 runs to 12 residues. Germline values: CDR1 SGHTA, CDR2 FQGNSA. The complete variable domain, with remaining parts taken from reference TRBV7-2 and TRBJ2-3, reads GAGVSQSPSNKVTEKGKDVELRCDPISGHTALYWYRQSLGQGLEFLIYFQGNSAPDKSGLPSDRFSAERTGGSVSTLTIQRTQQEDSAVYLCASSFYRDTQYFGPGTRLTVL.

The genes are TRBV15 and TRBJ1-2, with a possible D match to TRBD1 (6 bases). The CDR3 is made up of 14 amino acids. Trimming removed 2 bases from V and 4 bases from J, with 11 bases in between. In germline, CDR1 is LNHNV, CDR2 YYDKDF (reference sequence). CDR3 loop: CATSRQGGAYGYTF. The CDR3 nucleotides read TGTGCCACCAGCAGACAAGGGGGTGCCTATGGCTACACCTTC.

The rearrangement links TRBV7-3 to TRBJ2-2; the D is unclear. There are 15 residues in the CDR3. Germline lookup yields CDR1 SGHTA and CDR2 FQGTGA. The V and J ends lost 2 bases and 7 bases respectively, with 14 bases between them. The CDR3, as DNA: TGTGCCAGCAGCTTACGGGCAGTCCCAGGCGGGGAGCTGTTTTTT. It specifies CASSLRAVPGGELFF.

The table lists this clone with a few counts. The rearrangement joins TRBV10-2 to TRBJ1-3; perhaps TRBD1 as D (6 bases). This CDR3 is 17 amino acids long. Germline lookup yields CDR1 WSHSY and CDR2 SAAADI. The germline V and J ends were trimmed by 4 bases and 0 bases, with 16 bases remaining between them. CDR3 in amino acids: CASSAGGHDASGNTIYF. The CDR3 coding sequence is TGCGCCAGCAGTGCCGGGGGCCACGACGCCTCTGGAAACACCATATATTTT.

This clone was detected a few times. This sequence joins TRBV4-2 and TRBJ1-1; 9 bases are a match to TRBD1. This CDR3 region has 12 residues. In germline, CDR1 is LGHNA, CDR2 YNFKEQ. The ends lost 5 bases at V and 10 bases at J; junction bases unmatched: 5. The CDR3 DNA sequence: TGTGCCAGCAGCGGGACAGGGCGTACAGCTTTCTTT. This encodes CASSGTGRTAFF.

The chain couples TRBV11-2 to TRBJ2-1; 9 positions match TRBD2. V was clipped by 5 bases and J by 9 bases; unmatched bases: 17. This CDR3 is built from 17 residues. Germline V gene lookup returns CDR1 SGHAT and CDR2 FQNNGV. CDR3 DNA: TGTGCCAGCAGCCCGTTTAGGGATAGCGGGAGTATCAGTGAGCAGTTCTTC. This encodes CASSPFRDSGSISEQFF.

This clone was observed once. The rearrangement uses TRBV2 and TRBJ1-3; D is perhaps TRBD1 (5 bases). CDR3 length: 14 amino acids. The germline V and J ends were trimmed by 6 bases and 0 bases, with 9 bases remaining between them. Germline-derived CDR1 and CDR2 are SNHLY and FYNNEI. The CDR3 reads CASRPGASGNTIYF. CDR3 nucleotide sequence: TGTGCCAGCAGACCCGGGGCCTCTGGAAACACCATATATTTT.

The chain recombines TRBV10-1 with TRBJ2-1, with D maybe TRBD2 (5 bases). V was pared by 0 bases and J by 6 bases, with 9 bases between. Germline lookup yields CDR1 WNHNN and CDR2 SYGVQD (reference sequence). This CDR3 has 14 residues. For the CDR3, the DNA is TGCGCCAGCAGTGAGTCTGGTAGCGTCAATGAGCAGTTCTTC. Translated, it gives CASSESGSVNEQFF.

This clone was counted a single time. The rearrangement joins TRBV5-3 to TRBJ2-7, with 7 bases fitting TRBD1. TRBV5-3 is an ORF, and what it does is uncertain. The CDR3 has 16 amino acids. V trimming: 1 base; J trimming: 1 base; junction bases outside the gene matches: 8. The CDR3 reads CARSLILTGYSYEQYF. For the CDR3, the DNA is TGTGCCAGAAGCTTGATTCTGACAGGGTATTCCTACGAGCAGTACTTC.

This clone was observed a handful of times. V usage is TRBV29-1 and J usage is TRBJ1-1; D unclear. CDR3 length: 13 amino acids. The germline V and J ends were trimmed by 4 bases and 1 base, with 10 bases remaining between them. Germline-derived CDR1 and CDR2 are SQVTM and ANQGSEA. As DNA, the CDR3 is TGCAGCGTTGCGGCAGATGGGAACACTGAAGCTTTCTTT. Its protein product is CSVAADGNTEAFF.

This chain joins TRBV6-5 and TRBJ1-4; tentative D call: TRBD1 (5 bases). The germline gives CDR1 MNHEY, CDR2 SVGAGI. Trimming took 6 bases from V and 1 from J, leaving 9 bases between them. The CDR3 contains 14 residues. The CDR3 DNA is TGTGCCAGCAGACCTGGGGGAACTAATGAAAAACTGTTTTTT. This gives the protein CASRPGGTNEKLFF.

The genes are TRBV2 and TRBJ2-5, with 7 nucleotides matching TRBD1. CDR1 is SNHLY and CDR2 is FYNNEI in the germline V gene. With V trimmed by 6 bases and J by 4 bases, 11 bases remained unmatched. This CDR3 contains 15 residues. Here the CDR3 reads CASSQTGVFGETQYF. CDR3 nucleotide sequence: TGTGCCAGCAGCCAAACAGGGGTATTTGGAGAGACCCAGTACTTC.